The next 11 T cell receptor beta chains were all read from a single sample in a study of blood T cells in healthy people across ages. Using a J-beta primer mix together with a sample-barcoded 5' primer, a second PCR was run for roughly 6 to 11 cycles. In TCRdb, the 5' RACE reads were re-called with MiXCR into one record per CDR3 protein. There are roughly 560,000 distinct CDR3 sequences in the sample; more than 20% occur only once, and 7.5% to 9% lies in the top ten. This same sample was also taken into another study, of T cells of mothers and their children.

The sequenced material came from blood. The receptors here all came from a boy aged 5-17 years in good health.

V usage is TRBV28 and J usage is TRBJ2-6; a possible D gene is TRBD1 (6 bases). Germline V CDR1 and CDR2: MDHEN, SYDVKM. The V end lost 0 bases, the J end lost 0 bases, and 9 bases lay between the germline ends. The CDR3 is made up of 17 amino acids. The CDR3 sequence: CASSLWDSRSGANVLTF. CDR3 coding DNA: TGTGCCAGCAGTTTATGGGACAGCCGCTCTGGGGCCAACGTCCTGACTTTC.

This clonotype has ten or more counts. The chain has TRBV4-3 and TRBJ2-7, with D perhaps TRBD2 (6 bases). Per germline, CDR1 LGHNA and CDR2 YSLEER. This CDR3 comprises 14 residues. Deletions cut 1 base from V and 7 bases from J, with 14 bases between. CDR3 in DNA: TGCGCCAGCAGCCAAGGTCTCGGGAGATTTGAGCAGTACTTC. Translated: CASSQGLGRFEQYF.

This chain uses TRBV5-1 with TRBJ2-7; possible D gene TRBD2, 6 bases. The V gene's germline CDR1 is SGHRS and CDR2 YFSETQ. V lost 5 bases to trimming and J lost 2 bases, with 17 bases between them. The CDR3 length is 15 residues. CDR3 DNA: TGCGCCAGCAGGTCGTCGCGGGAACTAACCTACGAGCAGTACTTC. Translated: CASRSSRELTYEQYF.

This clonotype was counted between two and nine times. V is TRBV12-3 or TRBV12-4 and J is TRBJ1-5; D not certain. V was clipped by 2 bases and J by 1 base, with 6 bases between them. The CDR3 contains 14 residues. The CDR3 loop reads CASSLPQSNQPQHF. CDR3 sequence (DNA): TGTGCCAGCAGTTTACCCCAGAGCAATCAGCCCCAGCATTTT.

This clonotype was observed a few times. For the CDR3, the DNA is TGTGCCAGCAGTTTCACGAGGCAATACAATGAGCAGTTCTTC. Amino acids: CASSFTRQYNEQFF. The chain carries TRBV27 and TRBJ2-1; D gene unclear. V dropped 3 bases and J dropped 4 bases, with 10 bases sitting between them. Germline CDR1 is MNHEY and CDR2 is SMNVEV (reference sequence). This CDR3 region has 14 residues.

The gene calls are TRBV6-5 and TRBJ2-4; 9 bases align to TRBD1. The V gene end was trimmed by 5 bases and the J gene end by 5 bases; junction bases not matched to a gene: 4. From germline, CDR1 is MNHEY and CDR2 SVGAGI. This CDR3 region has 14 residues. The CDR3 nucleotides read TGTGCCAGCAGTAGGGACAGGGTTGAAAACATTCAGTACTTC. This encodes CASSRDRVENIQYF.

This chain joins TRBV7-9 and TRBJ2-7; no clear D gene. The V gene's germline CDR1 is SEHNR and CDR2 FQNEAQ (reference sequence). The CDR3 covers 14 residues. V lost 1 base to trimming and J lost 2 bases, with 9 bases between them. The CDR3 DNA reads TGTGCCAGCAGCTTAGAACTCGGAGCCTACGAGCAGTACTTC. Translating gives CASSLELGAYEQYF.

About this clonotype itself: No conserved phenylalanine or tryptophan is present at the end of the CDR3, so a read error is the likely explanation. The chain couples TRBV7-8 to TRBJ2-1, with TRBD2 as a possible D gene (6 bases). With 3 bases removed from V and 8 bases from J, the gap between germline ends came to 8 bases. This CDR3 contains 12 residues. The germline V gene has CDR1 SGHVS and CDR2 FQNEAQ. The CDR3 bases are TGTGCCAGCAGCTTCGGGGGAGATGAGCAGTTCTCC. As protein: CASSFGGDEQFS.

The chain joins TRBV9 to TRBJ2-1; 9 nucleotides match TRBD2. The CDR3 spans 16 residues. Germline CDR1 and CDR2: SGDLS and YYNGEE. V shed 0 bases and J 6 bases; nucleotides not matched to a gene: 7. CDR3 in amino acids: CASSVAGGGAVNEQFF. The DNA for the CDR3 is TGTGCCAGCAGCGTAGCGGGCGGGGGGGCCGTCAATGAGCAGTTCTTC.

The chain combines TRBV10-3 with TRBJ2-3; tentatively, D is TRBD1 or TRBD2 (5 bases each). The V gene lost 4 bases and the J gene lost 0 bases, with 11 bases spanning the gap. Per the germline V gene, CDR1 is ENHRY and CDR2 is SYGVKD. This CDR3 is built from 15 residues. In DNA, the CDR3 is TGTGCCATCAGTGGGGGGAAATCTAGCACAGATACGCAGTATTTT. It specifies CAISGGKSSTDTQYF.

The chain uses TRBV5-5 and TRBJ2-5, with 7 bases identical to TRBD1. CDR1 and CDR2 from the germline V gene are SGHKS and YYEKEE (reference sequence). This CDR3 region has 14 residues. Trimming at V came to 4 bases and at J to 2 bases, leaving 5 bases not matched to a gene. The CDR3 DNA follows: TGTGCCAGCAGCGTCCCGGGACAGCAAGAGACCCAGTACTTC. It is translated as CASSVPGQQETQYF.